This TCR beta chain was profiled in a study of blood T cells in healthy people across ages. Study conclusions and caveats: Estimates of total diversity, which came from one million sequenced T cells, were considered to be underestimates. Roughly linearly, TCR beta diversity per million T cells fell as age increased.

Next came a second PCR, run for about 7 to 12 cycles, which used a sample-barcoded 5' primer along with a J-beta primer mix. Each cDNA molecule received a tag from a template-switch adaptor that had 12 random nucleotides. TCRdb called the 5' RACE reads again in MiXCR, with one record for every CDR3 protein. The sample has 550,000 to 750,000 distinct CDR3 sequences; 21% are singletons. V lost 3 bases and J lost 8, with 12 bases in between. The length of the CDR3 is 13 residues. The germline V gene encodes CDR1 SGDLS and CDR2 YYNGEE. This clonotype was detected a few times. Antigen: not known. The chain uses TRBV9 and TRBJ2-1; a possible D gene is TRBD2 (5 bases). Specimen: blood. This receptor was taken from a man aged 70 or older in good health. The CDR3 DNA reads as TGTGCCAGCAGCGCTCCTGGTAGCGATGAGCAGTTCTTC. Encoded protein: CASSAPGSDEQFF.